The 5 T cell receptor delta chains in this list originate from one sample, sequenced in a study of gamma-delta chains in newborns, infants, children. TCRdb re-processed the reads via CATT. The repertoire consists of some 11,000 delta-chain clones, with approximately 9.1% occurring once and the leading ten covering approximately 9.5%. Sequenced sample: blood. Receptors originate from a child who was a newborn, infant or young child, either healthy, febrile or measles-vaccinated (not recorded which).

This clone was detected a few times. The chain links TRDV2 to TRDJ3; the match to TRDD3 covers 8 bases. The germline CDR1 and CDR2 sequences are GEAIGNYY and EKD. Trimming took 0 bases from V and 0 from J; bases not matched to a gene: 9. The CDR3 runs 20 residues. In DNA form, the CDR3 reads TGTGCCTGTGACACCGGATTACTGGGGGCTGTCTCCTGGGACACCCGACAGATGTTTTTC. The encoded protein is CACDTGLLGAVSWDTRQMFF.

There are a few counts of this clone. The DNA of the CDR3 is TGTGCCTGTGACACCCTCAATGTACTGGGGGACGGAACCGATAAACTCATCTTT. This translates into CACDTLNVLGDGTDKLIF. The chain carries TRDV2 and TRDJ1; 9 nucleotides agree with TRDD3. V lost 0 bases to trimming and J lost 2 bases; unmatched junction nucleotides: 12. CDR1 is GEAIGNYY, CDR2 EKD, per germline. This CDR3 has 18 amino acids.

The CDR3 bases are TGTGCCTGTGACACCGTTGGGGTCTCTCTCACCGATAAACTCATCTTT. This codes for CACDTVGVSLTDKLIF. The chain combines TRDV2 with TRDJ1, with D perhaps matching TRDD3 (5 bases). This CDR3 has 16 residues. The V gene's germline CDR1 is GEAIGNYY and CDR2 EKD. V was pared by 0 bases and J by 1 base, with 14 bases between.

This clone was recorded a few times. CDR3 sequence: CACDTITGGSTWDTRQMFF. In DNA form, the CDR3 reads TGTGCCTGTGACACCATCACTGGGGGATCCACCTGGGACACCCGACAGATGTTTTTC. The chain has TRDV2 and TRDJ3; 10 bases map to TRDD3. The germline CDR1 and CDR2 sequences are GEAIGNYY and EKD. The CDR3 length is 19 residues. V shed 0 bases and J 2 bases; nucleotides not matched to a gene: 6.

This chain connects TRDV2 to TRDJ1; 10 nucleotides align to TRDD3. CDR3 length equals 18 residues. Germline V lookup: CDR1 GEAIGNYY, CDR2 EKD. J was trimmed by 1 base and V by 1 base; bases with no gene match: 11. CDR3 in amino acids: CACDTILGGYAVTDKLIF. The CDR3 DNA reads as TGTGCCTGTGACACTATTCTAGGGGGATACGCTGTCACCGATAAACTCATCTTT.